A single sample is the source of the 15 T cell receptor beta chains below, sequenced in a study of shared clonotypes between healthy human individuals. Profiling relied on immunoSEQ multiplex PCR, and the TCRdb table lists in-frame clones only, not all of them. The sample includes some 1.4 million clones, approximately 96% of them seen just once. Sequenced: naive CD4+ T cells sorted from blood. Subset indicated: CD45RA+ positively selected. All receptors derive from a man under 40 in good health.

The CDR3 spells CASSLVSYRTSGIIRFF. CDR3 DNA sequence: TGTGCCAGCAGCTTGGTTTCGTATCGGACTAGCGGGATAATACGGTTCTTC. The chain couples TRBV7-6 to TRBJ2-1, with 12 bases lining up with TRBD2. The CDR3 is made up of 17 amino acids. Germline CDR1 SGHVS, CDR2 FNYEAQ. The J segment lost 15 bases and the V segment lost 3 bases, leaving 18 bases of the junction unmatched.

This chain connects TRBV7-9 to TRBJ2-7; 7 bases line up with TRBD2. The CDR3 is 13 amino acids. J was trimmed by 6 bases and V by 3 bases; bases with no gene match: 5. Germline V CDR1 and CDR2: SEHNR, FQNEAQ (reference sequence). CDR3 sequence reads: CASSLAGAVEQYF. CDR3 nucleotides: TGTGCCAGCAGCTTGGCGGGAGCGGTCGAGCAGTACTTC.

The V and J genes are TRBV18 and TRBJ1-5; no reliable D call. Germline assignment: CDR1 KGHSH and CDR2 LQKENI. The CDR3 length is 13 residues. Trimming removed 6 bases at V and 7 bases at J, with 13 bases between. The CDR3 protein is CASSQLGDQPQHF. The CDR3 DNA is TGTGCCAGCTCCCAGCTAGGAGACCAGCCCCAGCATTTT.

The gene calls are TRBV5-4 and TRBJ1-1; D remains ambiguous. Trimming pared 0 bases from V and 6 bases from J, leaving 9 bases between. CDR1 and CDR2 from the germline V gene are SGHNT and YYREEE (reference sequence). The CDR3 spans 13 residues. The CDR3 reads CASSLAGYAEAFF. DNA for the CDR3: TGTGCCAGCAGCTTGGCGGGGTACGCTGAAGCTTTCTTT.

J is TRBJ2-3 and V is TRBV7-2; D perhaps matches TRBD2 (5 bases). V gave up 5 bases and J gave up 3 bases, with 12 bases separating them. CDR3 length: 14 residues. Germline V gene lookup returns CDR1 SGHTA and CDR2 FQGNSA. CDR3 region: CASSPTRGTDTQYF. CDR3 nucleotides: TGTGCCAGCAGCCCAACACGGGGAACAGATACGCAGTATTTT.

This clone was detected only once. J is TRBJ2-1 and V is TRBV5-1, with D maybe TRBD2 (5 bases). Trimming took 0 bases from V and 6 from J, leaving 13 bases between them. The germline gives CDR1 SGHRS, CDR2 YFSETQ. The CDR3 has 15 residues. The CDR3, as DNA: TGCGCCAGCAGCTTGGTTCGGAGCGGAGCCAATGAGCAGTTCTTC. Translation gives CASSLVRSGANEQFF. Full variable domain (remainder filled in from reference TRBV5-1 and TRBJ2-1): KAGVTQTPRYLIKTRGQQVTLSCSPISGHRSVSWYQQTPGQGLQFLFEYFSETQRNKGNFPGRFSGRQFSNSRSEMNVSTLELGDSALYLCASSLVRSGANEQFFGPGTRLTVL.

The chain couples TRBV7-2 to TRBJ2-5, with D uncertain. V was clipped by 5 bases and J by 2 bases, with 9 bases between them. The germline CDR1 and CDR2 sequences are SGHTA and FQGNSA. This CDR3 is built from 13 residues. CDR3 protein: CASSVSLQETQYF. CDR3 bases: TGTGCCAGCAGCGTTAGTTTACAAGAGACCCAGTACTTC.

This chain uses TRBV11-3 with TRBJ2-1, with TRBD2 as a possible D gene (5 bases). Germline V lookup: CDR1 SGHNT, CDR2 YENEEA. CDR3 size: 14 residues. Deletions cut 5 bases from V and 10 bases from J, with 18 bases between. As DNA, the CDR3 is TGTGCCAGCAGCGTCGGCAATCTAGCCCCCGAGCAGTTCTTC. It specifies CASSVGNLAPEQFF.

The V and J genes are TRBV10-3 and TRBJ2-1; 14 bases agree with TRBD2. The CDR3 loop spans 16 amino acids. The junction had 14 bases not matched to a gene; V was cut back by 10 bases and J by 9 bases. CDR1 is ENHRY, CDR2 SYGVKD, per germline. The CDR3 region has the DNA TGTGCCACGGCGGGAGGGACTAGCGGGAGAGAAGGTGAGCAGTTCTTC. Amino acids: CATAGGTSGREGEQFF.

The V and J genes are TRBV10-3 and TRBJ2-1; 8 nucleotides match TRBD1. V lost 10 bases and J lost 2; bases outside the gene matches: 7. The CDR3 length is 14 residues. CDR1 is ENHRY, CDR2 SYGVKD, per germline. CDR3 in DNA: TGTGCCACTTCGGACAGGGTCCCCTACAATGAGCAGTTCTTC. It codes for CATSDRVPYNEQFF.

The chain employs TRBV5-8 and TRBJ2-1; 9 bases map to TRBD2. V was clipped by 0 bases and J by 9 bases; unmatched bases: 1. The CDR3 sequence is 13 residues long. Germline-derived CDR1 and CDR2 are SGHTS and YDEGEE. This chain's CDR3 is CASSLGGRAEQFF. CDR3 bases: TGTGCCAGCAGCTTGGGCGGGAGGGCTGAGCAGTTCTTC.

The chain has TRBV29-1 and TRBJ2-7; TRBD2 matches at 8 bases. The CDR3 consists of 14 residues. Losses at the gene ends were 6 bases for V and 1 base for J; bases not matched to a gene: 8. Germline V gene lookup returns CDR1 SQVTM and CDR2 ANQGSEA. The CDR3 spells CSVKGLGLSYEQYF. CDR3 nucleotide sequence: TGCAGCGTAAAGGGACTAGGGCTTTCCTACGAGCAGTACTTC.

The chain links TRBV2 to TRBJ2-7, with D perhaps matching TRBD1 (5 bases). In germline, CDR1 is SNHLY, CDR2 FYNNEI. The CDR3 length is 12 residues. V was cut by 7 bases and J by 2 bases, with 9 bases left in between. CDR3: CASKTDPYEQYF. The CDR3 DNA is TGTGCCAGCAAGACAGATCCCTACGAGCAGTACTTC. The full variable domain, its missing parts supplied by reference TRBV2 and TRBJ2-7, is EPEVTQTPSHQVTQMGQEVILRCVPISNHLYFYWYRQILGQKVEFLVSFYNNEISEKSEIFDDQFSVERPDGSNFTLKIRSTKLEDSAMYFCASKTDPYEQYFGPGTRLTVT.

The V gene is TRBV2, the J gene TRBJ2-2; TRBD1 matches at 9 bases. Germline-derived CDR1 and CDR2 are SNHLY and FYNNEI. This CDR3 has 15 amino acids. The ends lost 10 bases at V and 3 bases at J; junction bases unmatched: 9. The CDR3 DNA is TGTGCCAACAGGAAACAGGGGGCGGACACCGGGGAGCTGTTTTTT. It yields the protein CANRKQGADTGELFF.

The CDR3 bases are TGTGCCAGCAACCCCGGCAACGGCAATGAGCAGTTCTTC. Its protein is CASNPGNGNEQFF. This chain connects TRBV27 to TRBJ2-1; no firm D call. V was pared by 7 bases and J by 6 bases, with 13 bases between. The CDR3 runs to 13 residues. CDR1 and CDR2 (germline): MNHEY, SMNVEV (reference sequence).